There are a few counts of the clone carrying this TCR beta chain. The target antigen is unknown. Next came a second PCR, run for about 7 to 12 cycles, which used a sample-barcoded 5' primer along with a J-beta primer mix. A minimum of 2.5 million CDR3-containing paired-end reads was obtained for each sample. Each CDR3 protein is one row after TCRdb ran MiXCR on the 5' RACE reads. The sample yields around 800,000 distinct CDR3 sequences, roughly 46% seen once. This sample is drawn from a study of blood T cells in healthy people across ages. Study findings and constraints: The study could not conclusively compare naive and antigen-experienced cells, given its unsorted PBMCs. Measured against age, TCR beta diversity per million T cells decreased in a roughly linear manner.

The CDR3 length is 14 residues. The V segment lost 10 bases and the J segment 2 bases; nucleotides outside the gene matches: 7. CDR1 and CDR2 from the germline V gene are MGHDK and SYGVNS. The TCR was taken from an elderly man in good health. The gene calls are TRBV25-1 and TRBJ2-7, with 11 positions matching TRBD1. What was sequenced was blood. The CDR3 DNA is TGTGCCACCTCGGGACAGGGGGAAGCCTACGAGCAGTACTTC. Translated: CATSGQGEAYEQYF.